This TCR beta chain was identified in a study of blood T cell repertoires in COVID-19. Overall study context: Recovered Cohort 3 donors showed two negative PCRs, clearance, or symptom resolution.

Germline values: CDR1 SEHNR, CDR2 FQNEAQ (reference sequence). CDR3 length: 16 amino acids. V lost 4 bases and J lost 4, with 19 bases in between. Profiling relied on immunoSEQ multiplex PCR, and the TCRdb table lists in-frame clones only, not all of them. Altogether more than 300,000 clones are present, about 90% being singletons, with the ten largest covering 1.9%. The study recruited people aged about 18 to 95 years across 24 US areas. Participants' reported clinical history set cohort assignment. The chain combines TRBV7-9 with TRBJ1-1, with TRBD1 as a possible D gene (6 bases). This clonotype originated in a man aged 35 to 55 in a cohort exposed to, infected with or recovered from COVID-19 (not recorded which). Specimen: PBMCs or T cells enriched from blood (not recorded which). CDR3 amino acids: CASSSLQGYRVTEAFF. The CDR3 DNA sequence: TGTGCCAGCAGCTCATTACAGGGATATAGGGTCACTGAAGCTTTCTTT.